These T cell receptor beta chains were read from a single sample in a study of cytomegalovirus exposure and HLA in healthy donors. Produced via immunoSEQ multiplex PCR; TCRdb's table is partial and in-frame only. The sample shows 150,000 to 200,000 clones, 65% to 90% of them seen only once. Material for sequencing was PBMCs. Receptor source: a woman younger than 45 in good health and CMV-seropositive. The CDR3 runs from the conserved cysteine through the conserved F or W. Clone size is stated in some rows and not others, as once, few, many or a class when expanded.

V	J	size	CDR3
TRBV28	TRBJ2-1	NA	CASSPDGVAREQFF
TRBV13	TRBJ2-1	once	CASSLPSNEQFF
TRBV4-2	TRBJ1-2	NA	CASSQDLVRDSGYTF
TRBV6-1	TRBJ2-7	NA	CASSESYSEQYF
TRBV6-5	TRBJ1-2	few	CASRGTVGNYGYTF
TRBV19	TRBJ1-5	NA	CASSVNREGNQPQHF
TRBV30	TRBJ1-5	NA	CAWSVGPGDSNQPQHF
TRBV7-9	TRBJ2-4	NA	CASSLEDRGQYF
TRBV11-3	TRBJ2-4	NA	CASSLFEADIQYF
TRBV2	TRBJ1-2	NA	CASSEDRGYGYTF
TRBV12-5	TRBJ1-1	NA	CASGDNRVNTEAFF
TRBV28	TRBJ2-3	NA	CASSSPLAGVTDTQYF
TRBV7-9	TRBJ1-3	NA	CASSYQGGWDTIYF
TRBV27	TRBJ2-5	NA	CASSPSGVAHGVTQYF
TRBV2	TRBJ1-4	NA	CASSEQGLREKLFF
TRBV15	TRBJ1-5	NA	CATSRDRTGEQPQHF
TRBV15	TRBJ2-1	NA	CATHQRLAGYNEQFF
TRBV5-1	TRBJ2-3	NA	CASSGVGTASPPDTQYF
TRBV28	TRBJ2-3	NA	CASSFQTGGLADTQYF
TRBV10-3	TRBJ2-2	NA	CAISARLAGEGELFF
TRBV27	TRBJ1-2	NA	CASSQYRTQRDGYTF
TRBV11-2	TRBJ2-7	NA	CASSVKMTGYEQYF
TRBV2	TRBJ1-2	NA	CASRGPTPVGGGYTF
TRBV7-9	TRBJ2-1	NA	CASSLYAGSSYNEQFF
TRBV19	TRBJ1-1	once	CASSTQTGIGTEAFF
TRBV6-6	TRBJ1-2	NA	CASSYSRGGTGYGYTF
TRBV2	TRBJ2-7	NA	CASTLSVVYEQYF
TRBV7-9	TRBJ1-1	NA	CASSLGGGANTEAFF
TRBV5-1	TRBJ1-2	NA	CASSLQGGGGVYGYTF
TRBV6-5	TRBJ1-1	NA	CASSYSRTAFTEAFF
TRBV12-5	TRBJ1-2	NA	CASGAGTYYGYTF
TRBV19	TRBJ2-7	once	CASSNSGRNEQYF
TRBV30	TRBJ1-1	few	CAWSPAGNTEAFF
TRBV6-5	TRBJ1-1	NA	CASSSPSRGGNTEAFF
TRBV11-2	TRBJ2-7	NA	CASSLTSGAYEQYF
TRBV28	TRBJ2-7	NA	CASSSQGRFAQYF
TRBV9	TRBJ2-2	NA	CASSGLAGGTGELFF
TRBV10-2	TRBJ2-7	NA	CATSFGREEQYF
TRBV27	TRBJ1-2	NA	CASSFGGPNYGYTF
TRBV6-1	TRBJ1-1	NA	CASRVDRDTEAFF
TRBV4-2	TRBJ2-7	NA	CASSQDWPGSSYEQYF
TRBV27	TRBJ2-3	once	CASSFLRDRASHTQYF
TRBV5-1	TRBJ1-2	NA	CASSLEGRGYGYTF
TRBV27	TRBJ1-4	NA	CASRRLGEVEKLFF
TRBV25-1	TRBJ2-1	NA	CASSDDRPYNEQFF
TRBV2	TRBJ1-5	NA	CASSGQQGAGQPQHF
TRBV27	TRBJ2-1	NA	CLSGLEPYNEQFF